Presented here are 10 T cell receptor beta chains from one specimen sequenced in a study of OX40 agonist ivuxolimab in advanced cancers. Generated by immunoSEQ multiplex PCR, the TCRdb table keeps only in-frame clones and is missing some. The top ten hold 0.25% to 0.35% of the sample, which has more than 95,000 clones, about 91% seen once. The source was CD4+ or CD8+ T cells sorted from blood, collected in a trial of the OX40 agonist ivuxolimab. Source of these receptors: an adult with an advanced solid tumor such as melanoma, head and neck, liver or kidney cancer.

J is TRBJ1-1 and V is TRBV5-1; D unclear. CDR1 and CDR2 (germline): SGHRS, YFSETQ. The CDR3 sequence is 13 residues long. V shed 2 bases and J shed 1 base, with 6 bases lying between them. The CDR3 reads CASSFAQNTEAFF. Here the CDR3 DNA reads TGCGCCAGCAGCTTTGCGCAGAACACTGAAGCTTTCTTT.

The rearrangement uses TRBV6-1 and TRBJ2-1; D may be TRBD1 (6 bases). Germline V CDR1 and CDR2: MNHNS, SASEGT. This CDR3 spans 15 amino acids. V lost 5 bases and J 5 bases, leaving 16 bases between the germline ends. CDR3: CASSRDRSVNNEQFF. In DNA form, the CDR3 reads TGTGCCAGCAGTCGTGACAGGTCCGTTAACAATGAGCAGTTCTTC.

J is TRBJ2-5 and V is TRBV28; D is ambiguous. V lost 5 bases and J 5 bases, leaving 9 bases between the germline ends. There are 12 residues in the CDR3. From germline, CDR1 is MDHEN and CDR2 SYDVKM. The chain's CDR3 is CASSIWFETQYF. The CDR3 coding sequence is TGTGCCAGCAGTATCTGGTTTGAGACCCAGTACTTC.

Worth noting for this clone: Other DNA sequences within the sample encode an identical CDR3. The chain employs TRBV7-3 and TRBJ1-5, with a weak D call TRBD1 (5 bases). This CDR3 is built from 15 residues. V lost 5 bases to trimming and J lost 4 bases, with 15 bases between them. From germline, CDR1 is SGHTA and CDR2 FQGTGA. The CDR3 is CASSPRGGANQPQHF. In DNA, the CDR3 is TGTGCCAGCAGCCCCCGTGGTGGGGCGAATCAGCCCCAGCATTTT.

V gene TRBV28 combines with J gene TRBJ1-5, with D maybe TRBD1 (5 bases). The CDR3 covers 15 residues. V was trimmed by 7 bases and J by 2 bases, leaving 15 bases between them. Germline assignment: CDR1 MDHEN and CDR2 SYDVKM. This chain's CDR3 is CASTPGGGGNQPQHF. CDR3 bases: TGTGCCAGCACACCCGGGGGTGGCGGCAATCAGCCCCAGCATTTT.

The chain is built from TRBV7-3 and TRBJ2-2, with D perhaps matching TRBD2 (6 bases). With 5 bases removed from V and 4 bases from J, the gap between germline ends came to 14 bases. Germline values: CDR1 SGHTA, CDR2 FQGTGA. This CDR3 contains 15 residues. The DNA of the CDR3 is TGTGCCAGCAGCCCCCGACTAGGCCTCACCGGGGAGCTGTTTTTT. It translates to CASSPRLGLTGELFF.

This chain links TRBV7-8 with TRBJ2-1; 7 bases align to TRBD2. Trimming at V came to 1 base and at J to 6 bases, leaving 9 bases not matched to a gene. This CDR3 region has 16 residues. CDR1 is SGHVS and CDR2 is FQNEAQ in the germline V gene. The DNA for the CDR3 is TGTGCCAGCAGCTTAGGGAGCGGGATGGTTGGCAATGAGCAGTTCTTC. Translation gives CASSLGSGMVGNEQFF.

The V call is TRBV18, the J call TRBJ2-1, with 9 positions matching TRBD2. The length of the CDR3 is 17 residues. The ends lost 0 bases at V and 2 bases at J; junction bases unmatched: 5. Germline assignment: CDR1 KGHSH and CDR2 LQKENI. The CDR3 reads CASSPPGAGGTYNEQFF. In nucleotides, the CDR3 is TGTGCCAGCTCACCACCCGGTGCGGGAGGGACCTACAATGAGCAGTTCTTC.

Turning to this clone: The sample carries other DNA sequences with the same CDR3. The chain couples TRBV18 to TRBJ2-3; D unclear. CDR1 and CDR2 from the germline V gene are KGHSH and LQKENI. V was shortened by 3 bases and J by 3 bases, with 4 bases between the two germline ends. The CDR3 totals 12 residues. The CDR3 is CASSPDTDTQYF. As DNA, the CDR3 is TGTGCCAGCTCACCCGATACAGATACGCAGTATTTT.

The V and J genes are TRBV15 and TRBJ2-4, with unresolved D. There are 17 residues in the CDR3. V was trimmed by 0 bases and J by 1 base, leaving 13 bases between them. CDR1 is LNHNV and CDR2 is YYDKDF in the germline V gene (reference sequence). The DNA of the CDR3 is TGTGCCACCAGCAGAGAAAACCGGGTTGGGGCCAAAAACATTCAGTACTTC. This codes for CATSRENRVGAKNIQYF. The variable domain in full, completed from reference TRBV15 and TRBJ2-4, reads DAMVIQNPRYQVTQFGKPVTLSCSQTLNHNVMYWYQQKSSQAPKLLFHYYDKDFNNEADTPDNFQSRRPNTSFCFLDIRSPGLGDTAMYLCATSRENRVGAKNIQYFGAGTRLSVL.